The 25 T cell receptor beta chains given below trace back to one sample, sequenced in a study of blood T cell repertoires in COVID-19. Here immunoSEQ multiplex PCR was the method, and the copy in TCRdb shows in-frame clones only, minus some. The repertoire holds about 160,000 clones, 70% to 90% seen once, with more than 1% in the top ten. The sequencing sample was made of peripheral blood. Source of these receptors: a man aged 35 to 55 with acute or convalescent COVID-19.

The chain recombines TRBV2 with TRBJ1-2; the D gene is possibly TRBD1 (6 bases). CDR1 and CDR2 from the germline V gene are SNHLY and FYNNEI. Trimming left V 6 bases short and J 8 bases short, with 16 bases between. This CDR3 region has 13 residues. CDR3 residues: CASSLGVTGGYTF. In nucleotides, the CDR3 is TGTGCCAGCAGCTTGGGGGTGACAGGAGGCTACACCTTC.

J is TRBJ2-7 and V is TRBV5-6, with TRBD2 identical over 8 bases. The CDR3 consists of 16 residues. Germline V gives CDR1 SGHDT, CDR2 YYEEEE. The V segment lost 2 bases and the J segment 2 bases; nucleotides outside the gene matches: 9. CDR3 DNA: TGTGCCAGCAGCTTCTTCAGCGGGGGTCTAACCTACGAGCAGTACTTC. As protein: CASSFFSGGLTYEQYF.

Only a few counts were recorded for this clone. V gene TRBV7-2 combines with J gene TRBJ1-1, with D possibly TRBD1 on 5 matching bases. This CDR3 contains 12 residues. The V gene lost 8 bases and the J gene lost 4 bases, with 11 bases spanning the gap. Germline V gives CDR1 SGHTA, CDR2 FQGNSA. CDR3 DNA sequence: TGTGCCAGCGTGGGGCAAGGCACTGAAGCTTTCTTT. Protein product: CASVGQGTEAFF.

The rearrangement links TRBV7-2 to TRBJ1-5; the D is unclear. The length of the CDR3 is 13 residues. In germline, CDR1 is SGHTA, CDR2 FQGNSA. V was trimmed by 1 base and J by 7 bases, leaving 8 bases between them. Written as DNA, the CDR3 is TGTGCCAGCAGCTTAGGTTCAGGCCAGCCCCAGCATTTT. Translating gives CASSLGSGQPQHF.

The V call is TRBV3-1 (or the pseudogene TRBV3-2), the J call TRBJ2-3; 8 bases are a match to TRBD1. Germline CDR1 and CDR2: LGHDT and YNNKEL (reference sequence). CDR3 size: 15 residues. The V and J ends lost 4 bases and 0 bases, in that order; junction bases with no gene match: 3. In DNA form, the CDR3 reads TGTGCCAGCAGCCCCCGGGACAGGAGCACAGATACGCAGTATTTT. Protein: CASSPRDRSTDTQYF.

The chain joins TRBV7-2 to TRBJ2-5; the D gene is possibly TRBD1 (5 bases). CDR1 is SGHTA, CDR2 FQGNSA, per germline. The CDR3 extends over 16 amino acids. The V end lost 1 base, the J end lost 2 bases, and 14 bases lay between the germline ends. The CDR3 spells CASSLGPQGSQETQYF. The CDR3 coding sequence is TGTGCCAGCAGCTTAGGGCCCCAGGGATCGCAAGAGACCCAGTACTTC.

V usage is TRBV28 and J usage is TRBJ2-2, with D possibly TRBD2 on 5 matching bases. This CDR3 has 12 amino acids. The ends were cut back, 7 bases at V and 8 bases at J, with 11 bases in the middle. Looked up from germline, CDR1 is MDHEN and CDR2 is SYDVKM. This chain's CDR3 is CASTWPGGELFF. As DNA, the CDR3 is TGTGCCAGCACATGGCCGGGAGGGGAGCTGTTTTTT.

This chain joins TRBV28 and TRBJ2-7, with D perhaps matching TRBD1 (6 bases). Trimming shortened V by 10 bases and J by 2 bases, and 9 bases separated the two germline ends. The CDR3 extends over 11 amino acids. Germline values: CDR1 MDHEN, CDR2 SYDVKM. The CDR3 reads CATRTAYEQYF. The CDR3 nucleotides are TGTGCCACCCGGACAGCCTACGAGCAGTACTTC.

The chain joins TRBV7-9 to TRBJ1-2; 8 bases map to TRBD1. This CDR3 contains 15 residues. The germline V gene encodes CDR1 SEHNR and CDR2 FQNEAQ (reference sequence). Germline trimming cut 1 base from V and 6 bases from J; bases unmatched to any gene: 7. CDR3 residues: CASSLVGQGRDGYTF. The CDR3 DNA is TGTGCCAGCAGCTTAGTAGGACAGGGCAGAGATGGCTACACCTTC.

The genes are TRBV19 and TRBJ1-2; no definite D call. CDR1 and CDR2 (germline): LNHDA, SQIVND (reference sequence). V was pared by 6 bases and J by 7 bases, with 12 bases between. This CDR3 contains 12 residues. The CDR3 nucleotides read TGTGCCAGTAGCCCTCACGGAGGTGGCTACACCTTC. Translated: CASSPHGGGYTF.

This clone has only one observation. The chain recombines TRBV19 with TRBJ1-2; D gene unclear. V lost 6 bases, J lost 3 bases, and 11 bases lay in between. The CDR3 contains 13 residues. Germline loops: CDR1 LNHDA, CDR2 SQIVND (reference sequence). CDR3 in DNA: TGTGCCAGTAGGATGAATGAGGACTATGGCTACACCTTC. Encoded protein: CASRMNEDYGYTF.

The count of this clone is one. The chain recombines TRBV9 with TRBJ2-3, with TRBD1 matching 8 bases. Germline V gene data show CDR1 as SGDLS and CDR2 as YYNGEE. The trim removed 4 bases at V and 4 bases at J, leaving 5 bases unmatched. This CDR3 has 14 amino acids. Here the CDR3 DNA reads TGTGCCAGCAGCTACGGACAGGGTCCAGATACGCAGTATTTT. Protein product: CASSYGQGPDTQYF. Using reference TRBV9 and TRBJ2-3 for the parts outside the CDR3, the full variable domain is DSGVTQTPKHLITATGQRVTLRCSPRSGDLSVYWYQQSLDQGLQFLIQYYNGEERAKGNILERFSAQQFPDLHSELNLSSLELGDSALYFCASSYGQGPDTQYFGPGTRLTVL.

This clone was recorded a few times. The genes are TRBV3-1 (or the pseudogene TRBV3-2) and TRBJ1-2; D possibly corresponds to TRBD1 (5 bases). CDR1 LGHDT and CDR2 YNNKEL come from the germline V gene (reference sequence). The CDR3 extends over 13 amino acids. Trimming cost V 3 bases and J 3 bases, with 8 bases left between them. CDR3 bases: TGTGCCAGCAGCCACGGGGGGTACTATGGCTACACCTTC. This translates into CASSHGGYYGYTF.

The J gene is TRBJ2-5, the V gene TRBV11-1; D not resolved. Trimming removed 1 base at V and 10 bases at J, with 7 bases between. Per the germline V gene, CDR1 is SGHAT and CDR2 is FQDESV (reference sequence). This CDR3 region has 11 residues. The CDR3 loop is CASSLGDLQYF. CDR3 sequence (DNA): TGTGCCAGCAGCTTAGGAGATCTCCAGTACTTC.

The chain couples TRBV9 to TRBJ1-4; D unresolved. Between the trimmed V and J ends, which lost 5 bases and 6 bases, there was a span of 14 bases. This CDR3 has 14 residues. The germline V gene has CDR1 SGDLS and CDR2 YYNGEE. The CDR3 DNA follows: TGTGCCAGCAGTACCCCAGGAGGGTATGAAAAACTGTTTTTT. This translates into CASSTPGGYEKLFF.

This chain joins TRBV9 and TRBJ1-2, with D perhaps TRBD1 (5 bases). The CDR3 is 14 amino acids. Trimming cost V 6 bases and J 6 bases, with 18 bases left between them. CDR1 is SGDLS, CDR2 YYNGEE, per germline. CDR3 coding DNA: TGTGCCAGCACCCAAGAAGGGGTTCACCATGGCTACACCTTC. Its translation: CASTQEGVHHGYTF. The full variable domain, its missing parts supplied by reference TRBV9 and TRBJ1-2, is DSGVTQTPKHLITATGQRVTLRCSPRSGDLSVYWYQQSLDQGLQFLIQYYNGEERAKGNILERFSAQQFPDLHSELNLSSLELGDSALYFCASTQEGVHHGYTFGSGTRLTVV.

The chain combines TRBV7-9 with TRBJ2-5; the D gene is possibly TRBD2 (5 bases). CDR3 length: 15 residues. CDR1 is SEHNR and CDR2 is FQNEAQ in the germline V gene (reference sequence). Trimming removed 7 bases at V and 0 bases at J, with 15 bases between. Here the CDR3 DNA reads TGTGCCAGCAACCAGGCTGCGGGCAACCAAGAGACCCAGTACTTC. It yields the protein CASNQAAGNQETQYF.

CDR3 sequence (DNA): TGTGCCAGCAGCTTAGAACCGTGGTGGCAGGGGAACACTGAAGCTTTCTTT. Protein product: CASSLEPWWQGNTEAFF. This chain uses TRBV7-2 with TRBJ1-1; maybe TRBD1 (5 bases). The germline V gene encodes CDR1 SGHTA and CDR2 FQGNSA. Trimming stripped 1 base from V and 1 base from J, with 16 bases between. CDR3 length: 17 amino acids.

This sequence joins TRBV2 and TRBJ1-3; 12 positions match TRBD1. Germline assignment: CDR1 SNHLY and CDR2 FYNNEI. The length of the CDR3 is 15 residues. Germline trimming cut 6 bases from V and 5 bases from J; bases unmatched to any gene: 5. In DNA form, the CDR3 reads TGTGCCAGCAGGGGGGGACAGGGGGCAAGAAACACCATATATTTT. Translated, it gives CASRGGQGARNTIYF.

The J gene is TRBJ1-6, the V gene TRBV5-1, with D perhaps TRBD1 (6 bases). CDR1 SGHRS and CDR2 YFSETQ come from the germline V gene. V was pared by 2 bases and J by 1 base, with 13 bases between. This CDR3 contains 17 residues. This chain's CDR3 is CASSFRGLQSYNSPLHF. CDR3 nucleotide sequence: TGCGCCAGCAGCTTCAGGGGTCTTCAGTCCTATAATTCACCCCTCCACTTT.

This chain uses TRBV5-1 with TRBJ1-1, with D maybe TRBD1 (5 bases). The germline gives CDR1 SGHRS, CDR2 YFSETQ. CDR3 length equals 14 residues. With 2 bases removed from V and 6 bases from J, the gap between germline ends came to 14 bases. The CDR3: CASSFRQFTAEAFF. For the CDR3, the DNA is TGCGCCAGCAGCTTCAGACAGTTTACGGCTGAAGCTTTCTTT. Full variable domain (rest looked up from reference TRBV5-1 and TRBJ1-1): KAGVTQTPRYLIKTRGQQVTLSCSPISGHRSVSWYQQTPGQGLQFLFEYFSETQRNKGNFPGRFSGRQFSNSRSEMNVSTLELGDSALYLCASSFRQFTAEAFFGQGTRLTVV.

This chain connects TRBV11-2 to TRBJ2-1; D gene unclear. Germline CDR1 and CDR2: SGHAT and FQNNGV. This CDR3 is built from 16 residues. V dropped 1 base and J dropped 1 base, with 11 bases sitting between them. CDR3 coding DNA: TGTGCCAGCAGCTTAGGTCGAGGTGGTTCCTACAATGAGCAGTTCTTC. Protein product: CASSLGRGGSYNEQFF.

The count of this clone is one. V and J are TRBV5-1 and TRBJ2-3; TRBD2 is a possible D gene (7 bases). The V and J ends lost 7 bases and 5 bases respectively, with 17 bases between them. The germline V gene encodes CDR1 SGHRS and CDR2 YFSETQ. CDR3 size: 14 residues. The CDR3 loop reads CASERGGLGDTQYF. The DNA for the CDR3 is TGCGCCAGCGAAAGGGGGGGGCTGGGAGATACGCAGTATTTT. The whole variable domain, remainder taken from reference TRBV5-1 and TRBJ2-3, is KAGVTQTPRYLIKTRGQQVTLSCSPISGHRSVSWYQQTPGQGLQFLFEYFSETQRNKGNFPGRFSGRQFSNSRSEMNVSTLELGDSALYLCASERGGLGDTQYFGPGTRLTVL.

This sequence joins TRBV2 and TRBJ2-7, with 10 bases that match TRBD2. V trimming: 6 bases; J trimming: 2 bases; junction bases outside the gene matches: 10. CDR1 and CDR2 (germline): SNHLY, FYNNEI. The CDR3 is 16 amino acids. CDR3 sequence reads: CASSSLAGGPPYEQYF. CDR3 bases: TGTGCCAGCAGCTCGTTAGCGGGGGGTCCTCCCTACGAGCAGTACTTC. The complete variable domain, with remaining parts taken from reference TRBV2 and TRBJ2-7, reads EPEVTQTPSHQVTQMGQEVILRCVPISNHLYFYWYRQILGQKVEFLVSFYNNEISEKSEIFDDQFSVERPDGSNFTLKIRSTKLEDSAMYFCASSSLAGGPPYEQYFGPGTRLTVT.

This chain connects TRBV21-1 to TRBJ1-6; the DNA was not used to check the table's D call, TRBD1. TRBV21-1 is deemed a pseudogene. This CDR3 region has 14 residues. The DNA of the CDR3 is TGTGCCAGCAACGTGGGACAGAGAAATTCACCCCTCCACTTT. Amino acids: CASNVGQRNSPLHF.